These 23 T cell receptor beta chains originate from one sample sequenced in a study of CD8 T cells in Susac syndrome. An amount of RNA that ranged from 0.5 to 1 ug was reverse transcribed with random hexamers. TCRdb independently ran MiXCR on the immunoSEQ multiplex PCR reads; one entry per CDR3 protein. The table has hundreds of thousands of distinct CDR3 sequences, approximately 85% seen once. The material sequenced was CD8+ T cells from PBMCs. The receptors come from a human donor with multiple sclerosis.

The J gene is TRBJ2-1, the V gene TRBV13; D call uncertain. Germline CDR1 PRHDT, CDR2 FYEKMQ (reference sequence). Trimming cost V 5 bases and J 7 bases, with 12 bases left between them. This CDR3 comprises 13 residues. CDR3 in amino acids: CASSPITANEQFF. The CDR3 DNA reads as TGTGCCAGCAGCCCCATCACGGCTAATGAGCAGTTCTTC.

The CDR3 is CSASPRGGAYTEAFF. DNA for the CDR3: TGCAGTGCTAGCCCCAGGGGGGGCGCGTACACTGAAGCTTTCTTT. The chain carries TRBV20-1 and TRBJ1-1; TRBD1 matches 7 bases. CDR1 is DFQATT, CDR2 SNEGSKA, per germline (reference sequence). This CDR3 is 15 amino acids long. The trim removed 3 bases at V and 3 bases at J, leaving 10 bases unmatched.

This chain connects TRBV7-8 to TRBJ2-7; D is uncertain. Per germline, CDR1 SGHVS and CDR2 FQNEAQ. Trimming shortened V by 5 bases and J by 4 bases, and 9 bases separated the two germline ends. This CDR3 is 12 amino acids long. CDR3 in DNA: TGTGCCAGCAGCCAAGACTTTTACGAGCAGTACTTC. Translation: CASSQDFYEQYF.

This clonotype was seen only a few times. The chain uses TRBV15 and TRBJ2-7; D assignment may be TRBD1 or TRBD2 (5 bases each). The V gene lost 0 bases and the J gene lost 2 bases, with 8 bases spanning the gap. The CDR3 is 14 residues long. In germline, CDR1 is LNHNV, CDR2 YYDKDF (reference sequence). CDR3 protein: CATSRDVGPYEQYF. The DNA for the CDR3 is TGTGCCACCAGCAGAGATGTGGGACCCTACGAGCAGTACTTC.

The rearrangement links TRBV10-3 to TRBJ2-5, with a tentative D call TRBD1 (6 bases). CDR3 length: 15 residues. Trimming took 8 bases from V and 7 from J, leaving 23 bases between them. Germline CDR1 and CDR2: ENHRY and SYGVKD. CDR3 DNA: TGTGCCATCGCAAGCTGGGCAGGGGAGATGGTGACCCAGTACTTC. As protein: CAIASWAGEMVTQYF.

V gene TRBV4-1 combines with J gene TRBJ2-1; 7 bases align to TRBD2. V shed 2 bases, J shed 6 bases, and the junction held 10 bases outside the gene matches. CDR1 is MGHRA, CDR2 YSYEKL, per germline. The CDR3 is 16 amino acids. For the CDR3, the DNA is TGCGCCAGCAGCCAATTGGGAGGGAGTGTCCTCAATGAGCAGTTCTTC. This gives the protein CASSQLGGSVLNEQFF.

The genes are TRBV9 and TRBJ2-2; D is possibly TRBD1 (5 bases). Trimming took 6 bases from V and 5 from J, leaving 14 bases between them. Germline V gene sequence: CDR1 SGDLS, CDR2 YYNGEE. The length of the CDR3 is 14 residues. The CDR3 loop is CASTNSGLTGELFF. In DNA form, the CDR3 reads TGTGCCAGCACCAACTCAGGGCTGACCGGGGAGCTGTTTTTT.

This clonotype was recorded many times. This chain joins TRBV27 and TRBJ2-7; no definite D call. V was clipped by 6 bases and J by 2 bases, with 11 bases between them. Germline V lookup: CDR1 MNHEY, CDR2 SMNVEV (reference sequence). The CDR3 loop spans 13 amino acids. The CDR3 protein is CASSLGPAYEQYF. The CDR3 DNA is TGTGCCAGCAGCTTGGGTCCGGCCTACGAGCAGTACTTC.

The chain links TRBV10-2 to TRBJ2-3, with D hard to call. Trimming left V 6 bases short and J 6 bases short, with 10 bases between. Germline V gene sequence: CDR1 WSHSY, CDR2 SAAADI. This CDR3 has 12 residues. The chain's CDR3 is CASSALGDTQYF. Here the CDR3 DNA reads TGCGCCAGCAGCGCACTTGGGGATACGCAGTATTTT.

This clonotype was counted a few times. V usage is TRBV6-5 and J usage is TRBJ1-1; maybe TRBD1 (6 bases). The CDR3 runs to 18 residues. The V end was cut by 0 bases, the J end by 0 bases, with 17 bases between. The germline V gene encodes CDR1 MNHEY and CDR2 SVGAGI. The CDR3 DNA reads TGTGCCAGCAGTTACTCGACACAGGGTAGAGGGATGAACACTGAAGCTTTCTTT. Its translation is CASSYSTQGRGMNTEAFF.

This rearrangement joins TRBV2 to TRBJ2-1, with 9 bases matching TRBD1. V shed 3 bases, J shed 4 bases, and the junction held 1 base outside the gene matches. CDR1 is SNHLY, CDR2 FYNNEI, per germline. The CDR3 length is 14 residues. CDR3 nucleotides: TGTGCCAGCAGTGAGACAGGGGGGTACAATGAGCAGTTCTTC. Residues: CASSETGGYNEQFF.

The V gene is TRBV19, the J gene TRBJ2-1, with a weak D call TRBD2 (5 bases). This CDR3 has 12 amino acids. Trimming pared 6 bases from V and 6 bases from J, leaving 9 bases between. Germline lookup yields CDR1 LNHDA and CDR2 SQIVND (reference sequence). The DNA for the CDR3 is TGTGCCAGTAGGGGAGAGATCAATGAGCAGTTCTTC. As protein: CASRGEINEQFF.

This clonotype has only a few counts. The chain is built from TRBV11-3 and TRBJ2-2; 7 bases align to TRBD1. With V trimmed by 5 bases and J by 6 bases, 9 bases remained unmatched. The CDR3 is made up of 15 amino acids. The germline V gene encodes CDR1 SGHNT and CDR2 YENEEA. CDR3 sequence (DNA): TGTGCCAGCAGCCAGGGGGTGGTCGGGTCCGGGGAGCTGTTTTTT. Translation gives CASSQGVVGSGELFF.

The chain couples TRBV27 to TRBJ2-7; 9 bases fit TRBD1. The germline CDR1 and CDR2 sequences are MNHEY and SMNVEV (reference sequence). V lost 0 bases to trimming and J lost 2 bases; unmatched junction nucleotides: 5. The CDR3 contains 16 residues. The DNA of the CDR3 is TGTGCCAGCAGTTTATCGGGACAGGGTCAGGCCTACGAGCAGTACTTC. Residues: CASSLSGQGQAYEQYF.

This sequence joins TRBV20-1 and TRBJ2-4; D unresolved. The CDR3 is 13 residues long. Germline V gives CDR1 DFQATT, CDR2 SNEGSKA (reference sequence). Trimming removed 5 bases from V and 4 bases from J, with 12 bases in between. DNA for the CDR3: TGCAGTGCTGAAGACGACGGAAAAAACATTCAGTACTTC. Translated: CSAEDDGKNIQYF.

J is TRBJ2-4 and V is TRBV5-1; TRBD2 aligns across 7 bases. J lost 3 bases, V lost 5 bases, and 8 bases had no gene match. Germline CDR1 is SGHRS and CDR2 is YFSETQ. CDR3 length: 15 residues. Here the CDR3 DNA reads TGCGCCAGCAGTGTACTAGCGTCAGTCAAAAACATTCAGTACTTC. It codes for CASSVLASVKNIQYF.

The chain recombines TRBV5-1 with TRBJ2-1; 10 bases are shared with TRBD2. V shed 3 bases, J shed 4 bases, and the junction held 4 bases outside the gene matches. This CDR3 is built from 15 residues. CDR1 is SGHRS, CDR2 YFSETQ, per germline. Here the CDR3 DNA reads TGCGCCAGCAGCTACACTAGCGGGGCGTACAATGAGCAGTTCTTC. Translation gives CASSYTSGAYNEQFF.

The chain links TRBV14 to TRBJ2-2; D gene ambiguous. The CDR3 runs to 13 residues. Trimming took off 1 base at V and 5 bases at J, with 5 bases between the two ends. Germline CDR1 is SGHDN and CDR2 is FVKESK. In DNA form, the CDR3 reads TGTGCCAGCAGCCAAGTGGCGACCGGGGAGCTGTTTTTT. Translated: CASSQVATGELFF. The full variable domain, in which reference TRBV14 and TRBJ2-2 provide the parts outside the CDR3, is EAGVTQFPSHSVIEKGQTVTLRCDPISGHDNLYWYRRVMGKEIKFLLHFVKESKQDESGMPNNRFLAERTGGTYSTLKVQPAELEDSGVYFCASSQVATGELFFGEGSRLTVL.

The CDR3 DNA sequence: TGTGCCAGCAGTTTACCCAGCTCTGGGGCCAACGTCCTGACTTTC. Translation gives CASSLPSSGANVLTF. This chain uses TRBV27 with TRBJ2-6; D remains unclear. The V gene's germline CDR1 is MNHEY and CDR2 SMNVEV (reference sequence). This CDR3 spans 15 amino acids. V lost 2 bases and J lost 0, with 5 bases in between.

The gene calls are TRBV12-3 or TRBV12-4 and TRBJ2-7; D not certain. The CDR3 runs 14 residues. The V end lost 7 bases, the J end lost 0 bases, and 13 bases lay between the germline ends. The CDR3 spells CASTRTERSYEQYF. The CDR3 DNA reads TGTGCCAGCACCCGAACAGAGCGCTCCTACGAGCAGTACTTC.

The CDR3 DNA reads TGTGCCAGCAGTTTGACTGGGCAAGGAGTTGTGCCAGATACGCAGTATTTT. This sequence encodes CASSLTGQGVVPDTQYF. The chain employs TRBV27 and TRBJ2-3; D is undetermined. Per germline, CDR1 MNHEY and CDR2 SMNVEV (reference sequence). The CDR3 runs to 17 residues. V was clipped by 3 bases and J by 4 bases, with 20 bases between them.

CDR3 region: CASSYSIRTAINQPQHF. CDR3 bases: TGTGCCAGCAGTTACTCGATCCGGACAGCTATCAATCAGCCCCAGCATTTT. The chain couples TRBV6-5 to TRBJ1-5, with D maybe TRBD1 (6 bases). This CDR3 region has 17 residues. The germline V and J ends were trimmed by 0 bases and 3 bases, with 15 bases remaining between them. Germline V lookup: CDR1 MNHEY, CDR2 SVGAGI.

The J gene is TRBJ1-2, the V gene TRBV6-1; D is ambiguous. The CDR3 extends over 15 amino acids. V was clipped by 1 base and J by 2 bases, with 11 bases between them. CDR1 and CDR2 from the germline V gene are MNHNS and SASEGT. In DNA, the CDR3 is TGTGCCAGCAGTGAAGTTCAGAGGTCCAACTATGGCTACACCTTC. Protein: CASSEVQRSNYGYTF.